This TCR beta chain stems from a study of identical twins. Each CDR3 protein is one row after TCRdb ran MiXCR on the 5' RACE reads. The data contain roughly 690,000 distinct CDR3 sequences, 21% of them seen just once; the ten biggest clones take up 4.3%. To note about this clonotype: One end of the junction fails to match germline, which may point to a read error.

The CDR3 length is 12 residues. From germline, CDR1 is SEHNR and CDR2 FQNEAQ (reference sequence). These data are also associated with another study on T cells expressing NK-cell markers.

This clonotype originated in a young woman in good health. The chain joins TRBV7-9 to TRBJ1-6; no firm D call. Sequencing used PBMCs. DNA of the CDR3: TGTGCCAGCAGGTTAGGGTCTTCACCCCCCCACTTT. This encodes CASRLGSSPPHF. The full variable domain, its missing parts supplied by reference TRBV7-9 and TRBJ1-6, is DTGVSQNPRHKITKRGQNVTFRCDPISEHNRLYWYRQTLGQGPEFLTYFQNEAQLEKSRLLSDRFSAERPKGSFSTLEIQRTEQGDSAMYLCASRLGSSPPHFGNGTRLTVT.